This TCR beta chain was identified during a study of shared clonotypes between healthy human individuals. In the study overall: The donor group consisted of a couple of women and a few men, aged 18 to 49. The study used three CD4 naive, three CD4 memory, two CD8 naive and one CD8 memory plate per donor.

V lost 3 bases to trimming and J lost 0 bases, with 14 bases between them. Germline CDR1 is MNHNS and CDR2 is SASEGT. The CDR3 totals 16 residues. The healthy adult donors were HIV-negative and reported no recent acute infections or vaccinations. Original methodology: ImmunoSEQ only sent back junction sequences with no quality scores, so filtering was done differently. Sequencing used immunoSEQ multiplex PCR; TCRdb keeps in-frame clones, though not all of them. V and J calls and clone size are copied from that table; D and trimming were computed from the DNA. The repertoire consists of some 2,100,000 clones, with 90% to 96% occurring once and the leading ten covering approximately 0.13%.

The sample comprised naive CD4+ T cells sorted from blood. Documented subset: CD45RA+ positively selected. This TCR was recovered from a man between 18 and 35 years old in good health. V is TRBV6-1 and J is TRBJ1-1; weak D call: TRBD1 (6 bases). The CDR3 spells CASSDWGQGLNTEAFF. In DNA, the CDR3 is TGTGCCAGCAGTGATTGGGGGCAGGGTTTGAACACTGAAGCTTTCTTT.